Listed here are 20 T cell receptor beta chains from one sample, sequenced in a study of PD-1 blockade in classical Hodgkin lymphoma. Exposure to brentuximab vedotin varied, and each patient had relapsed following autologous stem cell transplantation. Method: immunoSEQ multiplex PCR; TCRdb's copy keeps in-frame clones and lacks some. This sample carries 66,000 or so clones, over 55% of them seen once, and the ten largest clones take less than 9.5%. The material was peripheral blood mononuclear cells (PBMCs), obtained before the second cycle of nivolumab. The receptors shown here come from a human donor with classical Hodgkin lymphoma.

In DNA form, the CDR3 reads TGTGCCAGCAGCCTACAGGGTCCAAACACCATATATTTT. It translates to CASSLQGPNTIYF. The rearrangement joins TRBV7-9 to TRBJ1-3, with D maybe TRBD1 (6 bases). V lost 5 bases, J lost 6 bases, and 11 bases lay in between. The CDR3 spans 13 residues. Looked up from germline, CDR1 is SEHNR and CDR2 is FQNEAQ (reference sequence).

The CDR3 bases are TGTGCCAGCAGCGGAGGGGACAGGGCCTACAATGAGCAGTTCTTC. Encoded protein: CASSGGDRAYNEQFF. The V and J genes are TRBV9 and TRBJ2-1; 9 nucleotides align to TRBD1. This CDR3 is 15 amino acids long. Trimming at V came to 3 bases and at J to 2 bases, leaving 3 bases not matched to a gene. Germline V gene data show CDR1 as SGDLS and CDR2 as YYNGEE.

This clone appeared a single time. The V and J genes are TRBV5-1 and TRBJ2-1, with D perhaps TRBD2 (6 bases). The length of the CDR3 is 15 residues. Per germline, CDR1 SGHRS and CDR2 YFSETQ. V was trimmed by 4 bases and J by 6 bases, leaving 17 bases between them. CDR3 residues: CASSRTGTLLNEQFF. Written as DNA, the CDR3 is TGCGCCAGCAGCCGGACCGGGACTCTCCTCAATGAGCAGTTCTTC.

There are many counts of this clone. This chain joins TRBV11-1 and TRBJ2-3, with D hard to call. Looked up from germline, CDR1 is SGHAT and CDR2 is FQDESV (reference sequence). This CDR3 is 15 amino acids long. Trimming removed 5 bases from V and 4 bases from J, with 16 bases in between. CDR3 DNA: TGTGCCAGCAGCGGTCTCCGTGATTCATCAGATACGCAGTATTTT. Its protein product is CASSGLRDSSDTQYF.

This chain joins TRBV29-1 and TRBJ2-1, with D unclear. Trimming removed 8 bases at V and 6 bases at J, with 23 bases between. The CDR3 has 15 amino acids. Germline V gives CDR1 SQVTM, CDR2 ANQGSEA. Written as DNA, the CDR3 is TGCAGCCCCCCCCGGTCGACACAAAATGGCAATGAGCAGTTCTTC. Its protein is CSPPRSTQNGNEQFF.

This chain's CDR3 is CASSPTPRQGGYTEAFF. The CDR3 region has the DNA TGCGCCAGCAGCCCCACACCAAGACAGGGAGGGTATACTGAAGCTTTCTTT. The rearrangement links TRBV5-1 to TRBJ1-1; 7 bases line up with TRBD1. Germline V lookup: CDR1 SGHRS, CDR2 YFSETQ. The CDR3 runs to 17 residues. Germline trimming cut 4 bases from V and 5 bases from J; bases unmatched to any gene: 17.

The CDR3 sequence: CASSLYPRTEAFF. CDR3 nucleotide sequence: TGTGCCAGCAGCTTATATCCGAGGACTGAAGCTTTCTTT. The genes are TRBV7-3 and TRBJ1-1; no definite D call. Germline values: CDR1 SGHTA, CDR2 FQGTGA. The CDR3 runs to 13 residues. With 2 bases removed from V and 5 bases from J, the gap between germline ends came to 9 bases. Full variable domain (remainder filled in from reference TRBV7-3 and TRBJ1-1): GAGVSQTPSNKVTEKGKYVELRCDPISGHTALYWYRQSLGQGPEFLIYFQGTGAADDSGLPNDRFFAVRPEGSVSTLKIQRTERGDSAVYLCASSLYPRTEAFFGQGTRLTVV.

The J gene is TRBJ1-3, the V gene TRBV14; the D is unclear. CDR3 length equals 15 residues. Germline CDR1 is SGHDN and CDR2 is FVKESK. Trimming shortened V by 6 bases and J by 3 bases, and 15 bases separated the two germline ends. In DNA, the CDR3 is TGTGCCAGCAGACTGACTTGGGATAATGGAAACACCATATATTTT. It encodes CASRLTWDNGNTIYF.

The chain joins TRBV4-1 to TRBJ1-4; 9 bases are shared with TRBD1. Per the germline V gene, CDR1 is MGHRA and CDR2 is YSYEKL. V shed 3 bases and J 14 bases; nucleotides not matched to a gene: 7. The CDR3 length is 13 residues. As DNA, the CDR3 is TGCGCCAGCAGCCAGCTACCGGGACAGGGTCTGTTTTTT. Its translation: CASSQLPGQGLFF.

The chain uses TRBV11-2 and TRBJ2-7; D is uncertain. Germline CDR1 SGHAT, CDR2 FQNNGV. V shed 1 base and J shed 0 bases, with 10 bases lying between them. The CDR3 has 15 residues. The CDR3 DNA reads as TGTGCCAGCAGCTTAGCGGTAGGCCTCTCCTACGAGCAGTACTTC. This codes for CASSLAVGLSYEQYF.

J is TRBJ2-3 and V is TRBV5-1, with D perhaps TRBD2 (5 bases). Germline-derived CDR1 and CDR2 are SGHRS and YFSETQ. Trimming removed 6 bases at V and 2 bases at J, with 10 bases between. CDR3 length equals 13 residues. CDR3 DNA sequence: TGCGCCAGCACGGAGGATAACACAGATACGCAGTATTTT. Its translation is CASTEDNTDTQYF.

J is TRBJ2-1 and V is TRBV10-3, with 10 bases that match TRBD2. Losses at the gene ends were 10 bases for V and 3 bases for J; bases not matched to a gene: 3. CDR3 size: 13 residues. Per germline, CDR1 ENHRY and CDR2 SYGVKD. The CDR3 region has the DNA TGTGCCACCGTAGCGGGGGGCTACAATGAGCAGTTCTTC. Its translation: CATVAGGYNEQFF.

This clone was detected only a few times. The genes are TRBV4-2 and TRBJ2-7, with TRBD2 identical over 7 bases. CDR3 length equals 16 residues. From germline, CDR1 is LGHNA and CDR2 YNFKEQ. V lost 1 base, J lost 3 bases, and 9 bases stayed unmatched. CDR3 bases: TGTGCCAGCAGCCAAGTAGGACTAGGAGAGGGCTACGAGCAGTACTTC. The encoded protein is CASSQVGLGEGYEQYF.

V and J are TRBV6-6 and TRBJ1-1; D gene unclear. The germline V gene encodes CDR1 MNHNY and CDR2 SVGAGI (reference sequence). This CDR3 region has 14 residues. V dropped 4 bases and J dropped 4 bases, with 13 bases sitting between them. CDR3 protein: CASSLVTRGTEAFF. Written as DNA, the CDR3 is TGTGCCAGCAGTTTAGTGACTAGAGGCACTGAAGCTTTCTTT.

This clone came up a few times. The chain uses TRBV30 and TRBJ2-2, with D possibly matching TRBD2 (6 bases). The CDR3 extends over 15 amino acids. V was shortened by 0 bases and J by 3 bases, with 11 bases between the two germline ends. In germline, CDR1 is GTSNPN, CDR2 SVGIG (reference sequence). The CDR3 protein is CAWSVLGSYTGELFF. DNA for the CDR3: TGTGCCTGGAGTGTACTCGGGAGTTACACCGGGGAGCTGTTTTTT.

A few counts support this clone. The rearrangement joins TRBV19 to TRBJ2-2, with TRBD1 matching over 8 bases. The length of the CDR3 is 14 residues. Looked up from germline, CDR1 is LNHDA and CDR2 is SQIVND (reference sequence). Trimming at V came to 9 bases and at J to 3 bases, leaving 6 bases not matched to a gene. The CDR3 is CASSGTGYTGELFF. The CDR3 region has the DNA TGTGCCAGCTCCGGGACAGGATACACCGGGGAGCTGTTTTTT.

V is TRBV9 and J is TRBJ2-1, with TRBD2 matching over 8 bases. Germline V gives CDR1 SGDLS, CDR2 YYNGEE. The CDR3 is 15 residues long. With 0 bases clipped from V and 4 bases from J, the junction kept 3 bases outside the gene matches. The CDR3 DNA reads as TGTGCCAGCAGCGTAGGAGCGGGAGAGTACAATGAGCAGTTCTTC. This gives the protein CASSVGAGEYNEQFF.

The V and J genes are TRBV28 and TRBJ1-2, with D perhaps matching TRBD1 (6 bases). This CDR3 is built from 15 residues. From germline, CDR1 is MDHEN and CDR2 SYDVKM. The V gene lost 6 bases and the J gene lost 5 bases, with 19 bases spanning the gap. CDR3 nucleotide sequence: TGTGCCAGCAGCCCTCCCGGACAGACGGGGTATGGCTACACCTTC. Protein: CASSPPGQTGYGYTF.

The sample holds a few counts of this clone. The chain links TRBV27 to TRBJ2-1; D ambiguous. CDR1 is MNHEY and CDR2 is SMNVEV in the germline V gene (reference sequence). V lost 4 bases, J lost 3 bases, and 7 bases lay in between. The CDR3 contains 13 residues. CDR3 protein: CASSWQDYNEQFF. The CDR3 nucleotides are TGTGCCAGCAGTTGGCAGGACTACAATGAGCAGTTCTTC.

Comment on this clone: An end of the junction differs from the germline gene, which may be a read error. The J gene is TRBJ2-7, the V gene TRBV4-1; D is uncertain. Germline CDR1 and CDR2: MGHRA and YSYEKL. CDR3 length: 14 residues. The CDR3 DNA reads TGTGCCAGCAGCCAATCCTTTTCGGGCTACGAGCAGTACTTC. Its protein is CASSQSFSGYEQYF.